The 21 T cell receptor beta chains reported below all come from one sample, sequenced in a study of blood T cells in healthy people across ages. A second PCR, run for about 7 to 11 cycles, used a sample-barcoded 5' primer plus a J-beta primer mix. TCRdb re-derived calls from the 5' RACE reads in MiXCR, one entry per CDR3 protein. This table holds 1.5 million to 2 million distinct CDR3 sequences, under 30% found once. The sample was blood. Receptors were obtained from a woman aged 25 to 39 in good health.

This clonotype has more than one count but fewer than ten. The chain employs TRBV7-8 and TRBJ2-1; tentative D call: TRBD1 (6 bases). Deletions cut 5 bases from V and 10 bases from J, with 12 bases between. The CDR3 contains 12 residues. Germline lookup yields CDR1 SGHVS and CDR2 FQNEAQ. The CDR3 is CASSVTGREQFF. The CDR3 DNA reads TGTGCCAGCAGCGTAACAGGGCGGGAGCAGTTCTTC.

The chain has TRBV20-1 and TRBJ1-1, with unresolved D. V gave up 3 bases and J gave up 1 base, with 6 bases separating them. The V gene's germline CDR1 is DFQATT and CDR2 SNEGSKA (reference sequence). This CDR3 has 12 residues. For the CDR3, the DNA is TGCAGTGCTAGTACACCGAACACTGAAGCTTTCTTT. It translates to CSASTPNTEAFF.

This clonotype was counted at least ten times. The chain couples TRBV9 to TRBJ2-7; D is ambiguous. The CDR3 is 15 amino acids. The germline V and J ends were trimmed by 6 bases and 0 bases, with 16 bases remaining between them. Germline V gene data show CDR1 as SGDLS and CDR2 as YYNGEE. CDR3 DNA: TGTGCCAGCACCGTGGGTCAGGATGGCTCCTACGAGCAGTACTTC. It codes for CASTVGQDGSYEQYF.

The V gene is TRBV5-1, the J gene TRBJ1-1; D perhaps matches TRBD1 (5 bases). V lost 2 bases and J 1 base, leaving 12 bases between the germline ends. This CDR3 contains 15 residues. Germline V gene lookup returns CDR1 SGHRS and CDR2 YFSETQ. This CDR3 reads CASSFWGDPNTEAFF. CDR3 sequence (DNA): TGCGCCAGCAGCTTTTGGGGGGACCCGAACACTGAAGCTTTCTTT. The complete variable domain, with remaining parts taken from reference TRBV5-1 and TRBJ1-1, reads KAGVTQTPRYLIKTRGQQVTLSCSPISGHRSVSWYQQTPGQGLQFLFEYFSETQRNKGNFPGRFSGRQFSNSRSEMNVSTLELGDSALYLCASSFWGDPNTEAFFGQGTRLTVV.

Remarks on this clonotype: A read error may account for a junction end that differs from germline. The V and J genes are TRBV7-2 and TRBJ2-1; TRBD2 matches at 14 bases. The germline CDR1 and CDR2 sequences are SGHTA and FQGNSA. This CDR3 has 16 residues. This CDR3 reads CGSSSMTSGRGNEQFF. CDR3 DNA sequence: TGTGGCAGCAGCTCGATGACTAGCGGGAGGGGTAATGAGCAGTTCTTC.

This clonotype showed up many times. This CDR3 reads CASSRDRPNYGYTF. The CDR3 DNA follows: TGCGCCAGCAGCCGCGACAGGCCTAACTATGGCTACACCTTC. The chain carries TRBV5-1 and TRBJ1-2, with a weak D call TRBD1 (6 bases). The germline V and J ends were trimmed by 4 bases and 0 bases, with 10 bases remaining between them. The CDR3 length is 14 residues. CDR1 is SGHRS and CDR2 is YFSETQ in the germline V gene.

This clonotype was detected a few times. V gene TRBV18 combines with J gene TRBJ2-3; D not certain. The CDR3 has 14 residues. Germline-derived CDR1 and CDR2 are KGHSH and LQKENI. The V end was cut by 3 bases, the J end by 2 bases, with 9 bases between. CDR3 loop: CASSPALITDTQYF. DNA for the CDR3: TGTGCCAGCTCACCCGCCTTGATCACAGATACGCAGTATTTT.

V is TRBV20-1 and J is TRBJ2-3, with 8 bases fitting TRBD2. V trimming: 6 bases; J trimming: 0 bases; junction bases outside the gene matches: 5. Germline V CDR1 and CDR2: DFQATT, SNEGSKA (reference sequence). The CDR3 extends over 14 amino acids. The CDR3 is CSADSGESTDTQYF. The CDR3 region has the DNA TGCAGTGCGGATAGCGGGGAAAGCACAGATACGCAGTATTTT.

V gene TRBV11-2 combines with J gene TRBJ2-1; D call uncertain. V shed 1 base and J shed 1 base, with 8 bases lying between them. CDR3 length: 15 residues. Germline loops: CDR1 SGHAT, CDR2 FQNNGV. This CDR3 is CASSLGSLSYNEQFF. DNA for the CDR3: TGTGCCAGCAGCTTAGGCTCCCTTTCCTACAATGAGCAGTTCTTC.

This chain uses TRBV7-2 with TRBJ1-1, with TRBD1 matching 10 bases. This CDR3 is 14 amino acids long. CDR1 and CDR2 from the germline V gene are SGHTA and FQGNSA. The junction had 4 bases not matched to a gene; V was cut back by 6 bases and J by 3 bases. This chain's CDR3 is CASRLDRGHTEAFF. The CDR3 nucleotides are TGTGCCAGCAGACTCGACAGGGGGCACACTGAAGCTTTCTTT.

This chain links TRBV10-3 with TRBJ2-7, with no clear D. The CDR3 is 14 residues long. The V end lost 10 bases, the J end lost 2 bases, and 18 bases lay between the germline ends. Germline assignment: CDR1 ENHRY and CDR2 SYGVKD. In nucleotides, the CDR3 is TGTGCCAGCACGTCTGAGATCTCCCCCTACGAGCAGTACTTC. Translation gives CASTSEISPYEQYF.

As for this clonotype: A much larger clone differs from this one at a single base, so this may be a read error. This chain uses TRBV12-3 or TRBV12-4 with TRBJ2-7, with D tentatively TRBD1 (5 bases). Trimming left V 2 bases short and J 2 bases short, with 10 bases between. The CDR3 consists of 14 residues. The CDR3: CASSLSKGPYEQYF. The CDR3 coding sequence is TGTGCCAGCAGTTTATCGAAGGGGCCCTACGAGCAGTACTTC.

The sample holds a few counts of this clonotype. The genes are TRBV5-1 and TRBJ2-3, with 9 bases fitting TRBD2. The ends lost 4 bases at V and 2 bases at J; junction bases unmatched: 8. The CDR3 loop spans 16 amino acids. Germline V gives CDR1 SGHRS, CDR2 YFSETQ. The CDR3 coding sequence is TGCGCCAGCAGCCGACCCAGCGGGGGGTACACAGATACGCAGTATTTT. This translates into CASSRPSGGYTDTQYF.

In this sample, this clonotype turned up a few times. This chain joins TRBV29-1 and TRBJ2-1; tentatively, D is TRBD2 (6 bases). The V and J ends lost 7 bases and 2 bases respectively, with 15 bases between them. The CDR3 spans 14 residues. Germline values: CDR1 SQVTM, CDR2 ANQGSEA. CDR3 sequence (DNA): TGCAGCGCCCTTGGTTTAGCGGCCTACAATGAGCAGTTCTTC. Residues: CSALGLAAYNEQFF.

This clonotype has just a few counts. This chain joins TRBV2 and TRBJ2-1; D is possibly TRBD2 (6 bases). The V end was cut by 8 bases, the J end by 7 bases, with 15 bases between. The length of the CDR3 is 13 residues. The germline V gene encodes CDR1 SNHLY and CDR2 FYNNEI. Here the CDR3 DNA reads TGTGCCAGCGCCCTGGAGGGGCAAAATGAGCAGTTCTTC. Translating it yields CASALEGQNEQFF.

This clonotype came up a few times. The chain employs TRBV7-7 and TRBJ2-1; D possibly matches TRBD1 or TRBD2 (5 bases each). Germline assignment: CDR1 SSHAT and CDR2 FNYEAQ (reference sequence). This CDR3 spans 15 amino acids. Trimming pared 0 bases from V and 5 bases from J, leaving 11 bases between. The DNA for the CDR3 is TGTGCCAGCAGCTTAGCCGGGGACGGTGACAATGAGCAGTTCTTC. It translates to CASSLAGDGDNEQFF.

The V and J genes are TRBV27 and TRBJ2-5; tentatively, D is TRBD2 (7 bases). Trimming pared 5 bases from V and 11 bases from J, leaving 21 bases between. In germline, CDR1 is MNHEY, CDR2 SMNVEV (reference sequence). This CDR3 comprises 14 residues. CDR3 coding DNA: TGTGCCAGCAGTCCCCTAGGGGGGGGGAATGAGCAGTACTTC. Translation: CASSPLGGGNEQYF.

The V gene is TRBV5-1, the J gene TRBJ2-7; D might be TRBD1 or TRBD2, each matching 5 bases. This CDR3 has 16 residues. Germline loops: CDR1 SGHRS, CDR2 YFSETQ. V was clipped by 5 bases and J by 0 bases, with 18 bases between them. This chain's CDR3 is CASSYTPGRDSYEQYF. The CDR3 bases are TGCGCCAGCAGTTATACACCGGGACGGGACTCCTACGAGCAGTACTTC.

CDR3 in amino acids: CASSPTTTRTDTQYF. The CDR3 region has the DNA TGTGCCAGCAGTCCCACGACGACCCGCACAGATACGCAGTATTTT. The chain carries TRBV12-3 or TRBV12-4 and TRBJ2-3; D is unclear. The CDR3 is 15 residues long. V shed 5 bases and J shed 1 base, with 13 bases lying between them.

On this clonotype itself: This sequence may be a read error, since a much larger clone differs from it by one base. This chain uses TRBV7-2 with TRBJ2-1; a weak D match, TRBD2 (7 bases). The J call could be wrong; TRBJ2-7 is a better fit for the DNA end. The germline V gene has CDR1 SGHTA and CDR2 FQGNSA. The CDR3 contains 15 residues. The CDR3, as DNA: TGTGCCAGCAGCTCAGAGGGGGGGTCCTACAATGAGCAGTACTTC. Protein: CASSSEGGSYNEQYF.

This sequence joins TRBV25-1 and TRBJ2-1; tentative D call: TRBD1 (5 bases). This CDR3 has 15 amino acids. The ends were cut back, 6 bases at V and 13 bases at J, with 25 bases in the middle. Germline values: CDR1 MGHDK, CDR2 SYGVNS. CDR3 region: CASSRAPVPQETQFF. In DNA form, the CDR3 reads TGTGCCAGCAGCAGGGCCCCGGTCCCTCAAGAGACCCAGTTCTTC. Complete variable domain (other parts from reference TRBV25-1 and TRBJ2-1): EADIYQTPRYLVIGTGKKITLECSQTMGHDKMYWYQQDPGMELHLIHYSYGVNSTEKGDLSSESTVSRIRTEHFPLTLESARPSHTSQYLCASSRAPVPQETQFFGPGTRLTVL.